Each of the 2 T cell receptor beta chains below was sequenced from the same sample in a study of T cell repertoires in cytomegalovirus infection. The antigens these receptors bind are not known. MiXCR was run by TCRdb on the reads, yielding one entry per CDR3 protein. In the table there are about 830,000 distinct CDR3 sequences, around a third of which are singletons. The specimen was cultured CD8+ T cells from PBMCs, collected from culture after CMV antigen stimulation. The receptors originated from a human donor in good health (CMV status not recorded). Some clones in this sample may be carry-over from other donors' samples.

The J gene is TRBJ2-1, the V gene TRBV9, with 13 bases identical to TRBD2. This CDR3 is built from 17 residues. V gave up 3 bases and J gave up 5 bases; unmatched junction bases: 8. Germline assignment: CDR1 SGDLS and CDR2 YYNGEE. Here the CDR3 reads CASSARTSGGLHNEQFF. The CDR3 DNA follows: TGTGCCAGCAGCGCCCGGACTAGCGGGGGCCTCCACAATGAGCAGTTCTTC.

The rearrangement links TRBV6-5 to TRBJ2-1; weak D call: TRBD1 (7 bases). The CDR3 is 16 residues long. In germline, CDR1 is MNHEY, CDR2 SVGAGI. Deletions cut 0 bases from V and 8 bases from J, with 17 bases between. CDR3 amino acids: CASSYSEMEGADEQFF. As DNA, the CDR3 is TGTGCCAGCAGTTACTCGGAAATGGAGGGGGCGGATGAGCAGTTCTTC.